This passage covers 2 T cell receptor beta chains from one sample sequenced in a study of blood T cell repertoires in COVID-19 (TCRdb year 2020). Libraries were constructed by the immunoSEQ multiplex PCR assay. The clones in this table, taken by TCRdb from immuneACCESS, are in-frame only. Not every clone is retained; where verified, under half of the shortfall comes from an unresolved V gene, and the cause of the rest is unknown. This sample is represented by about 480,000 clones; around 88% of them were singletons. The ten biggest clones cover around an eighth of the sample. Material: peripheral blood. These receptors were taken from a woman aged 50 to 65 with COVID-19, enrolled during active disease.

The CDR3 here is CASSLGGQEGQPQHF. The CDR3 DNA sequence: TGTGCCAGCAGCTTAGGGGGCCAGGAGGGCCAGCCCCAGCATTTT. This chain joins TRBV11-2 and TRBJ1-5, with D possibly matching TRBD1 (5 bases). CDR3 length: 15 amino acids. Germline CDR1 SGHAT, CDR2 FQNNGV. Trimming pared 1 base from V and 7 bases from J, leaving 14 bases between. Variable domain in full (rest from reference TRBV11-2 and TRBJ1-5): EAGVAQSPRYKIIEKRQSVAFWCNPISGHATLYWYQQILGQGPKLLIQFQNNGVVDDSQLPKDRFSAERLKGVDSTLKIQPAKLEDSAVYLCASSLGGQEGQPQHFGDGTRLSIL.

The chain recombines TRBV27 with TRBJ1-5; D is unclear. The germline V gene encodes CDR1 MNHEY and CDR2 SMNVEV (reference sequence). V lost 3 bases to trimming and J lost 1 base, with 7 bases between them. CDR3 length: 14 residues. CDR3 region: CASSFSGSNQPQHF. CDR3 DNA: TGTGCCAGCAGTTTCTCGGGGAGCAATCAGCCCCAGCATTTT.